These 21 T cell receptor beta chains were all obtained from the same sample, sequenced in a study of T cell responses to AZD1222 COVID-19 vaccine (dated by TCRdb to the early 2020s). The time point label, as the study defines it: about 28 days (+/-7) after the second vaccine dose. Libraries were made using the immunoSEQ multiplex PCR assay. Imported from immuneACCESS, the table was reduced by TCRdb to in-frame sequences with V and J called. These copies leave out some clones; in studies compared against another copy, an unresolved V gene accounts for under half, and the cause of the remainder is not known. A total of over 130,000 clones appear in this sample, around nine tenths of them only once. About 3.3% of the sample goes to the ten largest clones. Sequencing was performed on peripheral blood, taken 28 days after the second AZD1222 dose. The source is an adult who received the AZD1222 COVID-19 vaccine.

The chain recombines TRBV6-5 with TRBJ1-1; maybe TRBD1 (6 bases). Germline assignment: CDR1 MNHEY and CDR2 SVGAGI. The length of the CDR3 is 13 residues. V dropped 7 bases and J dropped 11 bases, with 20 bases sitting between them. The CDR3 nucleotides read TGTGCCAGCACGGGGGGCGCTACTTTGAGGGCTTTCTTT. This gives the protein CASTGGATLRAFF.

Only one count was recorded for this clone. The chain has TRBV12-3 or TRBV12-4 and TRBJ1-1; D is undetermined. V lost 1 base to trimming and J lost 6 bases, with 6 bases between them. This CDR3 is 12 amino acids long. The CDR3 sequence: CASSLGRPEAFF. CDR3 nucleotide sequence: TGTGCCAGCAGTTTAGGACGCCCTGAAGCTTTCTTT.

CDR3 protein: CASSSLGEGHTSGAPYEQYF. The CDR3 DNA is TGTGCCAGTAGTTCCCTCGGCGAGGGGCACACTTCGGGGGCTCCCTACGAGCAGTACTTC. This chain joins TRBV19 and TRBJ2-7; perhaps D is TRBD1 or TRBD2 (6 bases each). Deletions cut 5 bases from V and 2 bases from J, with 31 bases between. Germline V gives CDR1 LNHDA, CDR2 SQIVND (reference sequence). CDR3 length equals 20 residues.

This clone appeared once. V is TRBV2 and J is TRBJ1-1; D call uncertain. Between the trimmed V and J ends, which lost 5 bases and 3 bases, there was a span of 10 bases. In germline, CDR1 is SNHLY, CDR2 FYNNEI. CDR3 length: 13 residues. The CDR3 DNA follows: TGTGCCAGCAGTACCCGGAAGGACACTGAAGCTTTCTTT. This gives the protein CASSTRKDTEAFF.

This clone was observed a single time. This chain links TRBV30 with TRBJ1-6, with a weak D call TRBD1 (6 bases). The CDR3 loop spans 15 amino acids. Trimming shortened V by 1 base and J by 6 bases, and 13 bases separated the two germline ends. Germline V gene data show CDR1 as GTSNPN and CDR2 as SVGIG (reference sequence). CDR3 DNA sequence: TGTGCCTGGAGTGGGCAGGGGCTGGGTAATTCACCCCTCCACTTT. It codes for CAWSGQGLGNSPLHF.

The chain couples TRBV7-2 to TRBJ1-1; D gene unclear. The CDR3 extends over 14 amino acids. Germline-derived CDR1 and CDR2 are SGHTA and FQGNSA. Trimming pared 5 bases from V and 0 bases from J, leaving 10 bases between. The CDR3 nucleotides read TGTGCCAGCAGCCCCGTCCATCTGAACACTGAAGCTTTCTTT. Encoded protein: CASSPVHLNTEAFF.

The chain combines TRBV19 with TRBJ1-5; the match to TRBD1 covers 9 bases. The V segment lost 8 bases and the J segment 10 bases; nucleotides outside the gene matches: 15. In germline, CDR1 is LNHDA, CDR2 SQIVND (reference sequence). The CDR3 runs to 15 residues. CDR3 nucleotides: TGTGCCAGTGAACCGGGACAGGGATCCGCTAATCCCCAGCATTTT. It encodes CASEPGQGSANPQHF.

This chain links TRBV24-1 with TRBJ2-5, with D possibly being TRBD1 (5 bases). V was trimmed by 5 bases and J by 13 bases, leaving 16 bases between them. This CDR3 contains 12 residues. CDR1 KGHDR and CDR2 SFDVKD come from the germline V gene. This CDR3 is CATSGSSGILYF. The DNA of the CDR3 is TGTGCCACCAGTGGGTCATCAGGGATATTGTACTTC.

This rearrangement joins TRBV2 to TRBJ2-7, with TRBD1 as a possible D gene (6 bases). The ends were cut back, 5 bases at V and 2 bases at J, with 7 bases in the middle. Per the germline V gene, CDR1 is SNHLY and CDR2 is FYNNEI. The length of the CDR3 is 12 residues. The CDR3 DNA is TGTGCCAGCAGTACAGGGCCCTACGAGCAGTACTTC. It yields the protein CASSTGPYEQYF.

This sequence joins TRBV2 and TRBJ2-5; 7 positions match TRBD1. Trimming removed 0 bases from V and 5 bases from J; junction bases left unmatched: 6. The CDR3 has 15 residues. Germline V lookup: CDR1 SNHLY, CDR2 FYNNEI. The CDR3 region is CASSEAGQPVETQYF. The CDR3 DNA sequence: TGTGCCAGCAGTGAAGCGGGACAGCCCGTCGAGACCCAGTACTTC.

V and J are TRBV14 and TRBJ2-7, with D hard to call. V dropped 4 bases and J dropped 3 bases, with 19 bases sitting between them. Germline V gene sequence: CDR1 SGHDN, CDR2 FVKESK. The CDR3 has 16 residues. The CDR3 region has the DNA TGTGCCAGCAGCCCTCACCGCGCCATCGTGGGCTACGAGCAGTACTTC. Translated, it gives CASSPHRAIVGYEQYF.

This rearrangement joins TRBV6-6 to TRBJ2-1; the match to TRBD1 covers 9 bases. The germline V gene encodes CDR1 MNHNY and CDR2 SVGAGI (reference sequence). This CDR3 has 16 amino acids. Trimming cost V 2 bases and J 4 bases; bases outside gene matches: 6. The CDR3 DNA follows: TGTGCCAGCAGTTACACCCGACAGGGGGTTTACAATGAGCAGTTCTTC. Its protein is CASSYTRQGVYNEQFF.

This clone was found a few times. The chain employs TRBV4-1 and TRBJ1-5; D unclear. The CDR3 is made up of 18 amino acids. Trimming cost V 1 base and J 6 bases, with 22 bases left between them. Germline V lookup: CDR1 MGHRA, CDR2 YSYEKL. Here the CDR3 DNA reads TGCGCCAGCAGCCAAGTCGTGGGTAGGGAGGGTTGGAGTCAGCCCCAGCATTTT. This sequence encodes CASSQVVGREGWSQPQHF.

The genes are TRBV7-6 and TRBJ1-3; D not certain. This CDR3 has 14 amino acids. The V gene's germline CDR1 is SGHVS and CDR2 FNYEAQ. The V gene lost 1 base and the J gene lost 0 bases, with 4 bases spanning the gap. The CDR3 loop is CASSLVFSGNTIYF. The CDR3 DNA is TGTGCCAGCAGCTTAGTATTCTCTGGAAACACCATATATTTT. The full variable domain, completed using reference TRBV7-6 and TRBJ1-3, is GAGVSQSPRYKVTKRGQDVALRCDPISGHVSLYWYRQALGQGPEFLTYFNYEAQQDKSGLPNDRFSAERPEGSISTLTIQRTEQRDSAMYRCASSLVFSGNTIYFGEGSWLTVV.

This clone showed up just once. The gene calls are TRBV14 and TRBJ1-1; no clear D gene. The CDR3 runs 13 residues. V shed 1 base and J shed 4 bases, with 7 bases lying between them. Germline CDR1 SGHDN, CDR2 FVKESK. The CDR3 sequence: CASSQVPGTEAFF. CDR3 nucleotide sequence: TGTGCCAGCAGCCAAGTGCCGGGCACTGAAGCTTTCTTT.

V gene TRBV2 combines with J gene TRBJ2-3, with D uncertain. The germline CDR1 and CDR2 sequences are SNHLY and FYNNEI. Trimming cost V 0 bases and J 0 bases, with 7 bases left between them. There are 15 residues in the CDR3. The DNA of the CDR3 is TGTGCCAGCAGTGAAGCCCGGGTTAGCACAGATACGCAGTATTTT. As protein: CASSEARVSTDTQYF.

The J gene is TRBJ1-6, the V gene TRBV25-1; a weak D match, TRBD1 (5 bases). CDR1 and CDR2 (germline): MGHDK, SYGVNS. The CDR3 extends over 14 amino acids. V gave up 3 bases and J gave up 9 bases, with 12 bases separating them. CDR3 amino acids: CASSDWEGTSPLHF. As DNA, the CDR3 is TGTGCCAGCAGTGATTGGGAAGGGACTTCACCCCTCCACTTT.

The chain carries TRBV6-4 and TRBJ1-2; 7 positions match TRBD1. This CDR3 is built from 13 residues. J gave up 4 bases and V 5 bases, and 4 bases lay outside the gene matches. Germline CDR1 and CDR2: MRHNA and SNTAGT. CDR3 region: CASSRQGSYGYTF. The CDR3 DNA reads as TGTGCCAGCAGTCGACAGGGATCCTATGGCTACACCTTC.

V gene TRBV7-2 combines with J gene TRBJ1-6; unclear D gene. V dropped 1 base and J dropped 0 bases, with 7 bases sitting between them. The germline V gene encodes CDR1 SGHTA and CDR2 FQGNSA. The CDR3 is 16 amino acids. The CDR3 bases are TGTGCCAGCAGCTTAGATGGGAGCTCCTATAATTCACCCCTCCACTTT. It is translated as CASSLDGSSYNSPLHF.

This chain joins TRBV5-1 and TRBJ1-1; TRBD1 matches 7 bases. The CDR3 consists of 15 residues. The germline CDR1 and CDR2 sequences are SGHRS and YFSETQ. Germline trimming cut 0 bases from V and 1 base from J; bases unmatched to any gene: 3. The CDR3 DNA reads TGCGCCAGCAGCTTGGGGGGGACAGAGAACACTGAAGCTTTCTTT. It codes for CASSLGGTENTEAFF.

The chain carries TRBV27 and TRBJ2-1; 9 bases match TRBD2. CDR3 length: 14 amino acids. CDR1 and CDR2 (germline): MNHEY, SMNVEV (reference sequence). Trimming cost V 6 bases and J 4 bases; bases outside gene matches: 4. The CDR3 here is CASRGLAGYNEQFF. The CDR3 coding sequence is TGTGCCAGCAGGGGGCTAGCGGGGTACAATGAGCAGTTCTTC.